Listed below are T cell receptor beta chains from one sample, sequenced in a study of T cells in localized non-small cell lung cancer. Assay used: immunoSEQ multiplex PCR; TCRdb lists only in-frame clones, some missing. The table has under 20,000 clones, about 89% seen once. Sequences were derived from peripheral blood, sampled before any cancer treatment. The receptor source for this set is a female donor of 60 years or more with stage III squamous cell lung carcinoma. Both conserved end residues are part of each CDR3. The D gene is left open where the match is weak. Clone size, where shown, is once, few, many, or a class for clones that have expanded.

CDR3nt,CDR3aa,j_gene,d_gene,abundance,v_gene
TGTGCCAGCAGCTTGGCTAACTATGGCTACACCTTC,CASSLANYGYTF,TRBJ1-2,.,.,TRBV5-6
TGTGCCAGCAGCTTAAGCCCAGGGAACGGGATAGATACGCAGTATTTT,CASSLSPGNGIDTQYF,TRBJ2-3,.,.,TRBV7-3
TGCGCCAGCAGCTTGGGAGACGGCAATGAGCAGTACTTC,CASSLGDGNEQYF,TRBJ2-7,.,.,TRBV5-1
TGTGCCAGCAGTCGGGACAGAAGTTACAATGAGCAGTTCTTC,CASSRDRSYNEQFF,TRBJ2-1,TRBD1,.,TRBV6-1
TGTGCCAGCAGTTACGGGACAGGGCAACAAGAGACCCAGTACTTC,CASSYGTGQQETQYF,TRBJ2-5,TRBD1,.,TRBV6-5
TGTGCCAGCAGCCTAACTACGAACTATGGCTACACCTTC,CASSLTTNYGYTF,TRBJ1-2,.,few,TRBV21-1
TGTGCCAGTAGTGAAGCGGGAGGGCGAACAGATACGCAGTATTTT,CASSEAGGRTDTQYF,TRBJ2-3,TRBD2,.,TRBV19
TGCGCCAGCAGGCAGCAAGGGGACATTTATAATTCACCCCTCCACTTT,CASRQQGDIYNSPLHF,TRBJ1-6,.,.,TRBV5-1
TGTGCCAGCAGCTTCCCCCCGGGACCGAGCACAGATACGCAGTATTTT,CASSFPPGPSTDTQYF,TRBJ2-3,.,.,TRBV7-6
TGTGCCAGCAGTTCCACGACAGGGTACTATGGCTACACCTTC,CASSSTTGYYGYTF,TRBJ1-2,TRBD1,.,TRBV28
TGTGCCAGCAGTGAAGAGGGACAGGGCTACAATGAGCAGTTCTTC,CASSEEGQGYNEQFF,TRBJ2-1,TRBD1,.,TRBV6-1
TGTGCCAGCAGCTTAGGCGTCAGGGATGAGCAGTTCTTC,CASSLGVRDEQFF,TRBJ2-1,.,.,TRBV7-8
TGTGCCAGCAGTCTCGACCAGGATGGCTACACCTTC,CASSLDQDGYTF,TRBJ1-2,.,.,TRBV2
TGTGCCAGCAGTGTGTTTGGGGGAACGTTAGATACGCAGTATTTT,CASSVFGGTLDTQYF,TRBJ2-3,.,.,TRBV2
TGTGCCAGCAGCGCGGGATCCAGCGGCTACGAGCAGTACTTC,CASSAGSSGYEQYF,TRBJ2-7,.,.,TRBV9
TGTGCCAGCAGTTCGGGGGGGGGCCGTGGCTACACCTTC,CASSSGGGRGYTF,TRBJ1-2,.,.,TRBV6-5
TGTGCCTGGGCCCATAGCGGTCAGTTGCAGCAGTACTTC,CAWAHSGQLQQYF,TRBJ2-7,.,once,TRBV30
TGTGCCAGCAGCGTAGGGACTAGCGGCATCAATGAGCAGTTCTTC,CASSVGTSGINEQFF,TRBJ2-1,TRBD2,.,TRBV9
TGTGCCAGCAGTGACAGGGGATACGAGCAGTACTTC,CASSDRGYEQYF,TRBJ2-7,.,.,TRBV2
TGCAGTGCTAGAGTCGGGGGGACCGCTTTCTTT,CSARVGGTAFF,TRBJ1-1,.,.,TRBV20-1
TGTGCCAGTAGTATAGGAGGACCGCACAATGAGCAGTTCTTC,CASSIGGPHNEQFF,TRBJ2-1,.,.,TRBV19
TGTGCCAGCAGTTTAAGACAGGGTAGGAGGGACACCATATATTTT,CASSLRQGRRDTIYF,TRBJ1-3,TRBD1,.,TRBV27
TGTGCCAGCAGTTATCAGCTAGCGCCTCAAGAGACCCAGTACTTC,CASSYQLAPQETQYF,TRBJ2-5,.,.,TRBV6-5
TGTGCCAGCAGCTTAGTGGGGACAGGGGACCCCAAGAAGGAGACCCAGTACTTC,CASSLVGTGDPKKETQYF,TRBJ2-5,TRBD1,once,TRBV7-6
TGTGCCAGCAGCGCCCCCCACAGCCCGAGCGGGGGAGCTAATGAGCAGTTCTTC,CASSAPHSPSGGANEQFF,TRBJ2-1,TRBD2,.,TRBV7-9
TGTGCCATCAGTGAGTCTTTGGGCTCTGAAGCTTTCTTT,CAISESLGSEAFF,TRBJ1-1,.,.,TRBV10-3
TGCAGCGTTGATAAATCGGGAACAGATACGCAGTATTTT,CSVDKSGTDTQYF,TRBJ2-3,.,.,TRBV29-1
TGTGCCAGCAGTTGGGGGGGAGGGGGGGAGACCCAGTACTTC,CASSWGGGGETQYF,TRBJ2-5,.,once,TRBV2
TGTGCCAGCAGCCAAGTGGTCGCGGGAGGAGGATCGGGAGAGACCCAGTACTTC,CASSQVVAGGGSGETQYF,TRBJ2-5,TRBD2,.,TRBV4-2
TGTGCCTGGAGTACTACTTCCGGGACAGGCGGGGAAAAACTGTTTTTT,CAWSTTSGTGGEKLFF,TRBJ1-4,TRBD1,.,TRBV30